This TCR beta chain was found in a study of blood T cell repertoires in COVID-19. Only in-frame clones appear in the TCRdb table, and some are missing; sequencing was by immunoSEQ multiplex PCR. In the table there are roughly 250,000 clones, under 85% of which are singletons. CDR3 length equals 14 residues. Germline V CDR1 and CDR2: GTSNPN, SVGIG (reference sequence). Trimming left V 2 bases short and J 5 bases short, with 16 bases between. The material sequenced was peripheral blood. This clonotype originated in a human donor with COVID-19, enrolled during active disease. The donor label of this sample is uncertain. The chain combines TRBV30 with TRBJ2-7; D is uncertain. This CDR3 reads CAWSRLYPSDEQYF. The CDR3 bases are TGTGCCTGGAGTAGGCTATATCCCAGCGACGAGCAGTACTTC. The full variable domain, completed using reference TRBV30 and TRBJ2-7, is SQTIHQWPATLVQPVGSPLSLECTVEGTSNPNLYWYRQAAGRGLQLLFYSVGIGQISSEVPQNLSASRPQDRQFILSSKKLLLSDSGFYLCAWSRLYPSDEQYFGPGTRLTVT.